This TCR beta chain was recorded in a study of blood T cell repertoires in COVID-19. Turning to the study itself: From T cells, B-cell-depleted T cells, or PBMCs came the material, which was cDNA or gDNA.

This table comes from immunoSEQ multiplex PCR, and its TCRdb copy is limited to in-frame clones, with some not included. The table records about 160,000 clones, 80% to 95% of them present only once. The sequence derives from a woman aged 45 to 65 with acute or convalescent COVID-19. Sequenced material: peripheral blood.

CDR3 region: CAWSISTGWTEAFF. The DNA of the CDR3 is TGTGCCTGGAGTATCTCAACAGGGTGGACTGAAGCTTTCTTT. This chain connects TRBV30 to TRBJ1-1, with D perhaps TRBD1 (6 bases). Germline V gene data show CDR1 as GTSNPN and CDR2 as SVGIG (reference sequence). The CDR3 has 14 amino acids. The V end lost 2 bases, the J end lost 5 bases, and 15 bases lay between the germline ends.